These 3 T cell receptor beta chains came from one sample sequenced in a study of blood T cell repertoires in COVID-19 (dated by TCRdb to about 2020). The method was the immunoSEQ multiplex PCR assay. The table was pulled from immuneACCESS by TCRdb, which kept in-frame rearrangements only. Such tables lose some clones; where checked, under half of the loss comes from unresolved V genes, and the rest has no known cause. The sample has about 190,000 clones on record, approximately 85% of them singletons. 5.1% of the sample is held by the ten biggest clonotypes. Sequenced sample: peripheral blood. These receptors all come from a woman aged 70-85 years with active or convalescent COVID-19.

This CDR3 is CASSLAPGNEQYF. For the CDR3, the DNA is TGTGCCAGCAGCTTAGCGCCGGGGAACGAGCAGTACTTC. The chain carries TRBV7-2 and TRBJ2-7, with D tentatively TRBD2 (5 bases). Per germline, CDR1 SGHTA and CDR2 FQGNSA. Trimming took off 0 bases at V and 5 bases at J, with 8 bases between the two ends. The CDR3 has 13 amino acids.

J is TRBJ2-1 and V is TRBV18; 10 positions agree with TRBD2. Germline V lookup: CDR1 KGHSH, CDR2 LQKENI. V gave up 1 base and J gave up 9 bases; unmatched junction bases: 15. The CDR3 covers 18 residues. CDR3: CASSPRRASGRGSTEQFF. The DNA of the CDR3 is TGTGCCAGCTCACCACGTCGGGCTAGCGGGAGAGGGTCGACTGAGCAGTTCTTC. Drawing the rest from reference TRBV18 and TRBJ2-1, the complete variable domain is NAGVMQNPRHLVRRRGQEARLRCSPMKGHSHVYWYRQLPEEGLKFMVYLQKENIIDESGMPKERFSAEFPKEGPSILRIQQVVRGDSAAYFCASSPRRASGRGSTEQFFGPGTRLTVL.

The V and J genes are TRBV5-1 and TRBJ1-2; D ambiguous. The CDR3 runs 14 residues. Germline assignment: CDR1 SGHRS and CDR2 YFSETQ. V was trimmed by 0 bases and J by 1 base, leaving 7 bases between them. The CDR3 nucleotides are TGCGCCAGCAGCTTGGCCGAGGATAACTATGGCTACACCTTC. It yields the protein CASSLAEDNYGYTF.